A single sample gave rise to the 25 T cell receptor beta chains below, sequenced in a study of cytomegalovirus exposure and HLA in healthy donors. Repertoires were generated with immunoSEQ multiplex PCR, while TCRdb's copy carries only in-frame clones and drops some. Counted here are a few hundred thousand clones, more than 80% occurring once; the ten biggest clones make up 0.75% to 0.85%. Sequencing input: PBMCs. The receptors derive from a woman in her late teens or twenties in good health and CMV-seronegative.

This clone was seen a handful of times. Germline is not matched at one junction end, which may reflect a read error. The gene calls are TRBV13 and TRBJ1-5; TRBD1 agrees at 7 bases. Looked up from germline, CDR1 is PRHDT and CDR2 is FYEKMQ (reference sequence). The CDR3 extends over 15 amino acids. CDR3 DNA: TGTGCCAGCAGCCTAGGGGGCACAAACAATCAGCCCCAGCATTTT. This gives the protein CASSLGGTNNQPQHF.

The chain employs TRBV7-6 and TRBJ2-3; perhaps TRBD2 as D (5 bases). The V gene lost 1 base and the J gene lost 0 bases, with 8 bases spanning the gap. The CDR3 consists of 15 residues. Germline CDR1 SGHVS, CDR2 FNYEAQ. CDR3 bases: TGTGCCAGCAGCTTAGTGAGCGGAAGCACAGATACGCAGTATTTT. This encodes CASSLVSGSTDTQYF.

V usage is TRBV20-1 and J usage is TRBJ2-5; 7 nucleotides agree with TRBD1. The CDR3 loop spans 11 amino acids. Per the germline V gene, CDR1 is DFQATT and CDR2 is SNEGSKA (reference sequence). J lost 5 bases, V lost 7 bases, and 4 bases had no gene match. CDR3 sequence reads: CSEATGETQYF. The CDR3 DNA sequence: TGCAGTGAGGCGACAGGGGAGACCCAGTACTTC.

This rearrangement joins TRBV6-1 to TRBJ1-5; no clear D. The CDR3 has 15 amino acids. Trimming cost V 4 bases and J 2 bases, with 12 bases left between them. CDR1 and CDR2 from the germline V gene are MNHNS and SASEGT. The CDR3 spells CASSVTGFGNQPQHF. The CDR3 DNA reads TGTGCCAGCAGTGTAACGGGATTTGGCAATCAGCCCCAGCATTTT.

The V gene is TRBV18, the J gene TRBJ2-7; 11 nucleotides match TRBD2. With V trimmed by 2 bases and J by 6 bases, 15 bases remained unmatched. Germline V gives CDR1 KGHSH, CDR2 LQKENI. The CDR3 is made up of 18 amino acids. The CDR3, as DNA: TGTGCCAGCTCACCAATGTTAGCGGGAGGGCCCGTGCGGGGCGAGCAGTACTTC. Its protein is CASSPMLAGGPVRGEQYF. The whole variable domain, filled in from reference TRBV18 and TRBJ2-7, reads NAGVMQNPRHLVRRRGQEARLRCSPMKGHSHVYWYRQLPEEGLKFMVYLQKENIIDESGMPKERFSAEFPKEGPSILRIQQVVRGDSAAYFCASSPMLAGGPVRGEQYFGPGTRLTVT.

The J gene is TRBJ2-1, the V gene TRBV6-1; tentative D call: TRBD2 (5 bases). Per germline, CDR1 MNHNS and CDR2 SASEGT. The ends were cut back, 2 bases at V and 0 bases at J, with 8 bases in the middle. The CDR3 has 15 residues. CDR3 protein: CASSEIGGSYNEQFF. The CDR3 coding sequence is TGTGCCAGCAGTGAAATAGGAGGCTCCTACAATGAGCAGTTCTTC.

This chain connects TRBV4-3 to TRBJ2-1; 14 nucleotides line up with TRBD2. This CDR3 is 18 amino acids long. V lost 6 bases and J lost 1; bases outside the gene matches: 8. Germline V gene data show CDR1 as LGHNA and CDR2 as YSLEER. The CDR3 DNA sequence: TGCGCCAGCAGTTTGGGACTAGCGGGAGACGGGTCCTACAATGAGCAGTTCTTC. Encoded protein: CASSLGLAGDGSYNEQFF.

The chain employs TRBV18 and TRBJ1-5; no clear D gene. CDR1 and CDR2 (germline): KGHSH, LQKENI. This CDR3 is built from 12 residues. The V and J ends lost 2 bases and 9 bases respectively, with 8 bases between them. The CDR3, as DNA: TGTGCCAGCTCACCAGGAGGGTTGCCCCAGCATTTT. Amino acid sequence: CASSPGGLPQHF.

This clone has just one count. The rearrangement links TRBV5-4 to TRBJ2-7; 7 nucleotides match TRBD2. Germline-derived CDR1 and CDR2 are SGHNT and YYREEE (reference sequence). CDR3 length: 14 residues. V was pared by 0 bases and J by 3 bases, with 3 bases of the junction left unmatched. CDR3 nucleotide sequence: TGTGCCAGCAGCTTGGGTGGGAGGGTCTACGAGCAGTACTTC. This translates into CASSLGGRVYEQYF. Full variable domain (rest looked up from reference TRBV5-4 and TRBJ2-7): ETGVTQSPTHLIKTRGQQVTLRCSSQSGHNTVSWYQQALGQGPQFIFQYYREEENGRGNFPPRFSGLQFPNYSSELNVNALELDDSALYLCASSLGGRVYEQYFGPGTRLTVT.

The J gene is TRBJ2-2, the V gene TRBV5-4, with 12 bases fitting TRBD1. V shed 3 bases, J shed 3 bases, and the junction held 0 bases outside the gene matches. The CDR3 has 15 amino acids. Germline assignment: CDR1 SGHNT and CDR2 YYREEE (reference sequence). CDR3 coding DNA: TGTGCCAGCAGCTGGGACAGGGGGCACACCGGGGAGCTGTTTTTT. It encodes CASSWDRGHTGELFF.

This rearrangement joins TRBV18 to TRBJ1-2; TRBD1 matches at 7 bases. The CDR3 totals 13 residues. Germline trimming cut 2 bases from V and 5 bases from J; bases unmatched to any gene: 2. Germline values: CDR1 KGHSH, CDR2 LQKENI. The DNA of the CDR3 is TGTGCCAGCTCACCAGGGACAGAGTATGGCTACACCTTC. Translating it yields CASSPGTEYGYTF.

This clone was observed a handful of times. J is TRBJ2-7 and V is TRBV4-1, with 7 bases aligning to TRBD2. V lost 5 bases and J lost 2; bases outside the gene matches: 6. This CDR3 contains 14 residues. Looked up from germline, CDR1 is MGHRA and CDR2 is YSYEKL. The CDR3 DNA follows: TGCGCCAGCAGCAGGGAGGGGATGACCTACGAGCAGTACTTC. Protein product: CASSREGMTYEQYF.

The chain uses TRBV6-4 and TRBJ2-5, with D perhaps TRBD2 (6 bases). Trimming took off 5 bases at V and 5 bases at J, with 27 bases between the two ends. The V gene's germline CDR1 is MRHNA and CDR2 SNTAGT. The CDR3 spans 18 residues. CDR3 loop: CASSPRQIADVRSETQYF. In DNA form, the CDR3 reads TGTGCCAGCAGTCCAAGACAGATAGCGGACGTGAGGTCTGAGACCCAGTACTTC.

Regarding this clone: This sample also contains other DNA sequences that code for the same CDR3. The CDR3 coding sequence is TGTGCCAGCTCGCCCGGGACAGGGGTCTACGAGCAGTACTTC. Amino acid sequence: CASSPGTGVYEQYF. V usage is TRBV18 and J usage is TRBJ2-7; 10 nucleotides agree with TRBD1. The CDR3 loop spans 14 amino acids. Germline V CDR1 and CDR2: KGHSH, LQKENI. J gave up 3 bases and V 6 bases, and 5 bases lay outside the gene matches. Together with reference TRBV18 and TRBJ2-7, the CDR3 gives the full variable domain: NAGVMQNPRHLVRRRGQEARLRCSPMKGHSHVYWYRQLPEEGLKFMVYLQKENIIDESGMPKERFSAEFPKEGPSILRIQQVVRGDSAAYFCASSPGTGVYEQYFGPGTRLTVT.

There are a few counts of this clone. The genes are TRBV6-5 and TRBJ2-7, with TRBD2 identical over 7 bases. Losses at the gene ends were 6 bases for V and 6 bases for J; bases not matched to a gene: 14. The CDR3 has 15 residues. Germline CDR1 is MNHEY and CDR2 is SVGAGI. CDR3 residues: CASSRHLGRGGEQYF. CDR3 nucleotides: TGTGCCAGCAGCCGCCATCTAGGGCGCGGGGGCGAGCAGTACTTC.

This clone was detected only once. V is TRBV29-1 and J is TRBJ1-2; TRBD1 agrees at 7 bases. The CDR3 sequence is 12 residues long. J was trimmed by 1 base and V by 7 bases; bases with no gene match: 3. Germline CDR1 reads SQVTM; CDR2 reads ANQGSEA. The CDR3 DNA is TGCAGCGGGCGGGACAGTAACTATGGCTACACCTTC. This sequence encodes CSGRDSNYGYTF.

In regard to this clone: This sample also contains other DNA sequences that code for the same CDR3. The chain couples TRBV4-2 to TRBJ2-7, with 13 bases lining up with TRBD2. Germline CDR1 is LGHNA and CDR2 is YNFKEQ. V dropped 0 bases and J dropped 0; count of bases not matched to a gene: 2. This CDR3 has 17 residues. CDR3 region: CASSQEWTSGSSYEQYF. CDR3 in DNA: TGTGCCAGCAGCCAAGAATGGACTAGCGGGAGCTCCTACGAGCAGTACTTC.

Of note for this clone: At one end the junction does not follow the germline gene, possibly because of a read error. V is TRBV28 and J is TRBJ1-2; 7 bases fit TRBD1. Germline V gene data show CDR1 as MDHEN and CDR2 as SYDVKM. The CDR3 totals 13 residues. The CDR3 sequence: CASSPGTARNYSF. CDR3 nucleotides: TGTGCCAGCAGTCCCGGGACAGCAAGAAACTATTCCTTC.

Here the CDR3 reads CASSLGAAYNEQFF. In DNA, the CDR3 is TGTGCCAGCAGTTTAGGGGCGGCCTACAATGAGCAGTTCTTC. The chain couples TRBV27 to TRBJ2-1, with a weak D call TRBD1 (5 bases). Germline CDR1 MNHEY, CDR2 SMNVEV (reference sequence). Trimming pared 2 bases from V and 2 bases from J, leaving 7 bases between. This CDR3 comprises 14 residues.

This clone was found a few times. The chain employs TRBV9 and TRBJ2-5; tentative D call: TRBD1 (6 bases). With 3 bases removed from V and 4 bases from J, the gap between germline ends came to 7 bases. CDR1 is SGDLS and CDR2 is YYNGEE in the germline V gene. The CDR3 is 12 residues long. In nucleotides, the CDR3 is TGTGCCAGCAGCGGGGACACAGAGACCCAGTACTTC. As protein: CASSGDTETQYF.

The rearrangement links TRBV5-8 to TRBJ2-3, with TRBD2 matching over 7 bases. The germline CDR1 and CDR2 sequences are SGHTS and YDEGEE. The CDR3 has 15 amino acids. V gave up 2 bases and J gave up 4 bases; unmatched junction bases: 7. The CDR3 DNA is TGTGCCAGCAGCTTAAGCGGGGCCCCCCCAGATACGCAGTATTTT. Its translation: CASSLSGAPPDTQYF.

On this clone: Other DNA sequences in the sample encode the same CDR3. The J gene is TRBJ1-3, the V gene TRBV5-4, with D possibly being TRBD1 (6 bases). V was trimmed by 3 bases and J by 0 bases, leaving 7 bases between them. Germline CDR1 is SGHNT and CDR2 is YYREEE (reference sequence). The length of the CDR3 is 14 residues. The CDR3 nucleotides are TGTGCCAGCAGCTCACAGGGCTCTGGAAACACCATATATTTT. Its translation is CASSSQGSGNTIYF.

The chain carries TRBV28 and TRBJ2-7; 7 bases align to TRBD2. The V gene's germline CDR1 is MDHEN and CDR2 SYDVKM. This CDR3 region has 13 residues. V dropped 10 bases and J dropped 3; count of bases not matched to a gene: 9. The CDR3 bases are TGTGCCACCCAACTAGCGCAAAACTACGAGCAGTACTTC. Its protein is CATQLAQNYEQYF.

The chain is built from TRBV7-3 and TRBJ2-3, with D possibly being TRBD2 (5 bases). There are 17 residues in the CDR3. CDR1 and CDR2 from the germline V gene are SGHTA and FQGTGA. V lost 2 bases and J 1 base, leaving 16 bases between the germline ends. CDR3 DNA: TGTGCCAGCAGCTTATACGATAGCGTGGTGGGCACAGATACGCAGTATTTT. This encodes CASSLYDSVVGTDTQYF.

The chain has TRBV28 and TRBJ2-5; the D gene is possibly TRBD1 (6 bases). Germline V gene data show CDR1 as MDHEN and CDR2 as SYDVKM. This CDR3 region has 13 residues. Trimming left V 4 bases short and J 4 bases short, with 10 bases between. In DNA form, the CDR3 reads TGTGCCAGCAGTTCTGGACAGTCAGAGACCCAGTACTTC. The encoded protein is CASSSGQSETQYF.